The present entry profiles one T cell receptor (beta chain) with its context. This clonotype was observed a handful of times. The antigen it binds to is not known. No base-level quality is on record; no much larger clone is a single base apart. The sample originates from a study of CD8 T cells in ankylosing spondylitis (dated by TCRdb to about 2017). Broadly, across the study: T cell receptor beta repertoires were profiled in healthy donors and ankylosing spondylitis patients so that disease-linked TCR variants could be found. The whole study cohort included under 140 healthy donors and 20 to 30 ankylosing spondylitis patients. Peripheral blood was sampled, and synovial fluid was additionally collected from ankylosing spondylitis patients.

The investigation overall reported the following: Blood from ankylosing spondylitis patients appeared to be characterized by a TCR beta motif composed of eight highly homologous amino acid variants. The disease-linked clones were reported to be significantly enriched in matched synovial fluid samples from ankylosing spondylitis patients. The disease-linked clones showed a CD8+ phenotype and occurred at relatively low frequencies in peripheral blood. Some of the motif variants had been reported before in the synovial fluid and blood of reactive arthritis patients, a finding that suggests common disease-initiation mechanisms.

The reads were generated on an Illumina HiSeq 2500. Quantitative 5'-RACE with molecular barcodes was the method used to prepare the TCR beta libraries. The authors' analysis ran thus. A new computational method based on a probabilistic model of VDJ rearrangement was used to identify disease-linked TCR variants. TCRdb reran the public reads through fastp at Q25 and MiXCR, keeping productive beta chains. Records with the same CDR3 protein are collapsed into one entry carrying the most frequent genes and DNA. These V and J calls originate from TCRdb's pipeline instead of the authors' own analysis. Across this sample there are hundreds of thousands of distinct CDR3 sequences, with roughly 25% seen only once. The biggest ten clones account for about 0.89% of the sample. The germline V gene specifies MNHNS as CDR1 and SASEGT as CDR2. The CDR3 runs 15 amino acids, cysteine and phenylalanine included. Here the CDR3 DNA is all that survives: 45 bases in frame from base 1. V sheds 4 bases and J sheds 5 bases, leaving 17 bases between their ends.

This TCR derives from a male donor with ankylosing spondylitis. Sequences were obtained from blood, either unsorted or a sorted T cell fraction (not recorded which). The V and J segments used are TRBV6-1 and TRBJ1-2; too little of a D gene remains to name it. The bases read TGTGCCAGCAGTGTTGAGATGACGAGGGATTATGGCTACACCTTC. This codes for CASSVEMTRDYGYTF.